Below are 17 T cell receptor beta chains sequenced from a single sample in a study of T-cell memory formation after mild COVID-19. MiXCR was run by TCRdb on the 5' RACE reads, yielding one entry per CDR3 protein. In the table there are about 260,000 distinct CDR3 sequences, roughly 8.2% of which are singletons. The sample comprised PBMCs or a T cell subset sorted from them (not recorded which). The source is a man between 18 and 29 years old who had mild COVID-19 (a few samples of this study predate the infection). Cell type and time point are not known.

The chain recombines TRBV9 with TRBJ2-2, with 8 bases that match TRBD1. CDR1 SGDLS and CDR2 YYNGEE come from the germline V gene. V lost 4 bases to trimming and J lost 6 bases; unmatched junction nucleotides: 11. CDR3 length equals 16 residues. In DNA form, the CDR3 reads TGTGCCAGCAGCACCCGGACAGGGAGTATGGCCGGGGAGCTGTTTTTT. Encoded protein: CASSTRTGSMAGELFF.

This clonotype was seen many times. V gene TRBV4-3 combines with J gene TRBJ2-1; 13 bases align to TRBD2. After removal of 0 bases from V and 9 bases from J, the junction contained 2 bases not matched to a gene. Germline CDR1 and CDR2: LGHNA and YSLEER. CDR3 size: 15 residues. The chain's CDR3 is CASSQDGLAGVEQFF. The CDR3 DNA reads TGCGCCAGCAGCCAAGATGGACTAGCGGGGGTTGAGCAGTTCTTC.

There are a few counts of this clonotype. The V gene is TRBV7-3, the J gene TRBJ2-3; weak D call: TRBD2 (6 bases). Trimming pared 5 bases from V and 11 bases from J, leaving 20 bases between. Germline lookup yields CDR1 SGHTA and CDR2 FQGTGA. The CDR3 totals 14 residues. The CDR3 loop reads CASSPRGIWGEQYF. CDR3 DNA sequence: TGTGCCAGCAGCCCCCGGGGGATCTGGGGGGAGCAGTATTTT.

This clonotype was detected only a few times. At one end the junction does not follow the germline gene, possibly because of a read error. This chain connects TRBV9 to TRBJ2-5, with D unresolved. Germline values: CDR1 SGDLS, CDR2 YYNGEE. CDR3 length: 13 amino acids. The CDR3 here is CASSRDSEESQYF. In DNA form, the CDR3 reads TGTGCCAGCAGCCGTGATTCGGAAGAGAGCCAGTACTTC.

In this sample, this clonotype turned up a few times. This chain connects TRBV5-1 to TRBJ2-1, with D unresolved. Looked up from germline, CDR1 is SGHRS and CDR2 is YFSETQ. The CDR3 spans 13 residues. Trimming shortened V by 0 bases and J by 8 bases, and 9 bases separated the two germline ends. The CDR3, as DNA: TGCGCCAGCAGCTTGGTAACTACGGATGAGCAGTTCTTC. This sequence encodes CASSLVTTDEQFF.

The chain has TRBV20-1 and TRBJ1-1; the D is unclear. CDR3 length: 14 residues. V gave up 4 bases and J gave up 0 bases, with 12 bases separating them. Germline V CDR1 and CDR2: DFQATT, SNEGSKA (reference sequence). The CDR3 protein is CSATFPGVNTEAFF. CDR3 DNA sequence: TGCAGTGCTACCTTCCCGGGAGTGAACACTGAAGCTTTCTTT.

This clonotype was observed a handful of times. This chain joins TRBV24-1 and TRBJ2-2, with a possible D match to TRBD1 (5 bases). There are 17 residues in the CDR3. Germline V gives CDR1 KGHDR, CDR2 SFDVKD. Trimming took 5 bases from V and 0 from J, leaving 15 bases between them. The CDR3 region is CATSAPRTSPNTGELFF. DNA for the CDR3: TGTGCCACCAGTGCCCCGAGGACATCCCCGAACACCGGGGAGCTGTTTTTT.

This chain links TRBV5-1 with TRBJ1-6; 8 bases match TRBD1. The CDR3 spans 15 residues. Germline values: CDR1 SGHRS, CDR2 YFSETQ. V trimming: 0 bases; J trimming: 9 bases; junction bases outside the gene matches: 5. Here the CDR3 DNA reads TGCGCCAGCAGCTTGGAGGTAGACAGGGGTTCACCCCTCCACTTT. It specifies CASSLEVDRGSPLHF.

This clonotype was counted ten times or more. The V call is TRBV7-3, the J call TRBJ2-1, with TRBD2 identical over 7 bases. The J segment lost 9 bases and the V segment lost 2 bases, leaving 13 bases of the junction unmatched. The germline CDR1 and CDR2 sequences are SGHTA and FQGTGA. The CDR3 is made up of 16 amino acids. The CDR3 here is CASSLLSGGGTSEQFF. CDR3 nucleotide sequence: TGTGCCAGCAGCTTATTGTCCGGCGGGGGTACTAGTGAGCAGTTCTTC.

This clonotype was observed a few times. The chain uses TRBV6-2 or TRBV6-3 and TRBJ1-2, with unresolved D. The CDR3 extends over 13 amino acids. V was clipped by 4 bases and J by 2 bases, with 8 bases between them. Germline values: CDR1 MNHEY, CDR2 SVGEGT. The CDR3 DNA is TGTGCCAGCAGTTCCGTCGAGAACTATGGCTACACCTTC. Translating gives CASSSVENYGYTF.

This clonotype has at least ten counts. The rearrangement joins TRBV5-6 to TRBJ1-4; 8 bases map to TRBD1. The CDR3 runs 13 residues. Trimming at V came to 3 bases and at J to 7 bases, leaving 2 bases not matched to a gene. Germline CDR1 SGHDT, CDR2 YYEEEE. The CDR3 DNA is TGTGCCAGCAGCTGGGGGACAGGTGAAAAACTGTTTTTT. It is translated as CASSWGTGEKLFF.

This clonotype showed up just a few times. The chain uses TRBV7-8 and TRBJ1-1; D unresolved. V was shortened by 2 bases and J by 2 bases, with 15 bases between the two germline ends. The CDR3 is 16 residues long. Per the germline V gene, CDR1 is SGHVS and CDR2 is FQNEAQ. CDR3 in DNA: TGTGCCAGCAGCTTAATGTCCGCTACCTTAAACACTGAAGCTTTCTTT. Protein sequence: CASSLMSATLNTEAFF.

This clonotype was seen more than once but under ten times. The CDR3 reads CSASPGDVRTQYF. In DNA, the CDR3 is TGCAGTGCTAGTCCCGGCGATGTGAGGACCCAGTACTTC. This chain uses TRBV20-1 with TRBJ2-5; no clear D. V lost 3 bases, J lost 7 bases, and 15 bases lay in between. The CDR3 is made up of 13 amino acids. Germline CDR1 is DFQATT and CDR2 is SNEGSKA (reference sequence).

This clonotype showed up just a few times. The chain has TRBV20-1 and TRBJ2-5, with D possibly matching TRBD2 (5 bases). The germline V gene encodes CDR1 DFQATT and CDR2 SNEGSKA (reference sequence). Trimming removed 3 bases at V and 1 base at J, with 9 bases between. The length of the CDR3 is 13 residues. The CDR3 here is CSASSGLQETQYF. As DNA, the CDR3 is TGCAGTGCTAGCAGTGGACTCCAAGAGACCCAGTACTTC.

The genes are TRBV7-6 and TRBJ1-6; D perhaps matches TRBD1 (6 bases). Deletions cut 4 bases from V and 5 bases from J, with 15 bases between. The CDR3 sequence is 16 residues long. Germline V gene sequence: CDR1 SGHVS, CDR2 FNYEAQ. The CDR3 spells CASSSKQGGHNSPLHF. The CDR3 DNA follows: TGTGCCAGCAGCTCGAAACAGGGTGGCCATAATTCACCCCTCCACTTT.

This chain connects TRBV4-1 to TRBJ2-2; D gene unclear. Germline CDR1 and CDR2: MGHRA and YSYEKL. The CDR3 totals 14 residues. V lost 1 base to trimming and J lost 6 bases, with 9 bases between them. CDR3 region: CASSQGGFAGELFF. CDR3 bases: TGCGCCAGCAGCCAAGGGGGTTTTGCCGGGGAGCTGTTTTTT.

The gene calls are TRBV10-2 and TRBJ2-3; TRBD1 or TRBD2 may be the D gene (6 bases each). In germline, CDR1 is WSHSY, CDR2 SAAADI. The CDR3 is 14 residues long. Between the trimmed V and J ends, which lost 6 bases and 1 base, there was a span of 11 bases. CDR3 loop: CASRSGEGTDTQYF. In DNA, the CDR3 is TGCGCCAGCAGGTCAGGGGAGGGCACAGATACGCAGTATTTT.